The 9 T cell receptor beta chains given below trace back to one sample, sequenced in a study of blood T cell repertoires in COVID-19. Clones were read by immunoSEQ multiplex PCR, and TCRdb kept only the in-frame ones, dropping some. Among 100,000 to 150,000 clones listed, around 84% were seen once. The sequenced material came from PBMCs or T cells enriched from blood (not recorded which). The receptors stem from a man in his forties with acute COVID-19.

This rearrangement joins TRBV28 to TRBJ2-3; 9 positions match TRBD2. The CDR3 covers 15 residues. CDR1 MDHEN and CDR2 SYDVKM come from the germline V gene. The ends lost 9 bases at V and 4 bases at J; junction bases unmatched: 11. CDR3 DNA sequence: TGTGCCAGGGGATTTAGCGGGAGTGGTGCAGATACGCAGTATTTT. Protein: CARGFSGSGADTQYF.

The rearrangement joins TRBV20-1 to TRBJ1-2; 7 positions match TRBD1. J lost 4 bases, V lost 3 bases, and 5 bases had no gene match. Germline CDR1 reads DFQATT; CDR2 reads SNEGSKA (reference sequence). This CDR3 is built from 13 residues. The CDR3 protein is CSASTDRVYGYTF. The CDR3 DNA is TGCAGTGCTAGTACCGACAGGGTCTATGGCTACACCTTC.

The chain has TRBV7-2 and TRBJ2-1, with 9 bases lining up with TRBD2. The trim removed 0 bases at V and 3 bases at J, leaving 6 bases unmatched. From germline, CDR1 is SGHTA and CDR2 FQGNSA. The CDR3 covers 17 residues. The CDR3 region is CASSLALTSGSYNEQFF. The CDR3 bases are TGTGCCAGCAGCTTAGCCTTGACTAGCGGAAGCTACAATGAGCAGTTCTTC.

V gene TRBV5-4 combines with J gene TRBJ2-4; D may be TRBD2 (6 bases). CDR1 is SGHNT and CDR2 is YYREEE in the germline V gene (reference sequence). Trimming pared 4 bases from V and 1 base from J, leaving 12 bases between. This CDR3 is 15 amino acids long. The CDR3 sequence: CASSPTGEAKNIQYF. DNA for the CDR3: TGTGCCAGCAGCCCCACGGGGGAGGCCAAAAACATTCAGTACTTC.

This clone was seen a few times. V usage is TRBV7-9 and J usage is TRBJ1-2; no clear D. V lost 4 bases, J lost 7 bases, and 16 bases lay in between. CDR1 SEHNR and CDR2 FQNEAQ come from the germline V gene (reference sequence). CDR3 length: 14 residues. CDR3 in amino acids: CASSWEGSFGGYTF. In nucleotides, the CDR3 is TGTGCCAGCAGCTGGGAAGGGAGTTTTGGTGGCTACACCTTC. Full variable domain (outside the CDR3, taken from reference TRBV7-9 and TRBJ1-2): DTGVSQNPRHKITKRGQNVTFRCDPISEHNRLYWYRQTLGQGPEFLTYFQNEAQLEKSRLLSDRFSAERPKGSFSTLEIQRTEQGDSAMYLCASSWEGSFGGYTFGSGTRLTVV.

This clone has more than one count but fewer than ten. The V and J genes are TRBV7-3 and TRBJ2-5, with 10 bases that match TRBD2. V shed 3 bases, J shed 5 bases, and the junction held 6 bases outside the gene matches. The CDR3 length is 15 residues. Germline V gives CDR1 SGHTA, CDR2 FQGTGA. CDR3 protein: CASSFQSGGAETQYF. CDR3 DNA sequence: TGTGCCAGCAGCTTCCAAAGCGGGGGGGCGGAGACCCAGTACTTC.

V gene TRBV5-1 combines with J gene TRBJ2-3; 7 nucleotides agree with TRBD2. Germline values: CDR1 SGHRS, CDR2 YFSETQ. This CDR3 is 15 amino acids long. V gave up 4 bases and J gave up 0 bases; unmatched junction bases: 5. CDR3 coding DNA: TGCGCCAGCAGCGCCTCTAGCGGTAGCACAGATACGCAGTATTTT. It codes for CASSASSGSTDTQYF.

This chain connects TRBV6-5 to TRBJ1-1; a weak D match, TRBD1 (6 bases). V gave up 5 bases and J gave up 4 bases, with 17 bases separating them. There are 15 residues in the CDR3. The germline V gene encodes CDR1 MNHEY and CDR2 SVGAGI. The DNA of the CDR3 is TGTGCCAGCAGTCTCACTGACAGGTATATCACTGAAGCTTTCTTT. Protein sequence: CASSLTDRYITEAFF.

J is TRBJ2-1 and V is TRBV30, with no clear D. The CDR3 sequence is 16 residues long. Per germline, CDR1 GTSNPN and CDR2 SVGIG (reference sequence). Trimming cost V 3 bases and J 5 bases, with 20 bases left between them. CDR3 coding DNA: TGTGCCTGGAGCCCCCCCGGGTCGGTAACTCACAATGAGCAGTTCTTC. Translating gives CAWSPPGSVTHNEQFF.